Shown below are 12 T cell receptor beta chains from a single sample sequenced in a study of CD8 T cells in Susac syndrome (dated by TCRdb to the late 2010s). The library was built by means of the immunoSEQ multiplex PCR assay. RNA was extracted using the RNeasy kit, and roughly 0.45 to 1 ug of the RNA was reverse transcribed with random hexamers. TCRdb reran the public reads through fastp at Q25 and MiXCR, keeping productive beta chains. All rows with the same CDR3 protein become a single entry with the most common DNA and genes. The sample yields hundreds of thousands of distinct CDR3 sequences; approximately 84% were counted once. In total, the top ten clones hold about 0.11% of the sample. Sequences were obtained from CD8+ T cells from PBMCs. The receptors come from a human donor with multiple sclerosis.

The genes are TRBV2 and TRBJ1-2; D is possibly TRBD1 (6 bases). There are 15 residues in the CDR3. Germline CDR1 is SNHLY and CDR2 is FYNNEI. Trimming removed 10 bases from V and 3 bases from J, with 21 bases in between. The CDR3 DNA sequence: TGTGCCAATCCGACAGGAGACGTGGGTCACTATGGCTACACCTTC. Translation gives CANPTGDVGHYGYTF.

The CDR3 protein is CASSGSGTSINEQFF. The CDR3 region has the DNA TGTGCCAGCAGCGGATCCGGGACTAGCATCAATGAGCAGTTCTTC. The rearrangement links TRBV9 to TRBJ2-1; 9 bases match TRBD2. Germline V gene data show CDR1 as SGDLS and CDR2 as YYNGEE. This CDR3 has 15 residues. V lost 3 bases to trimming and J lost 6 bases; unmatched junction nucleotides: 7.

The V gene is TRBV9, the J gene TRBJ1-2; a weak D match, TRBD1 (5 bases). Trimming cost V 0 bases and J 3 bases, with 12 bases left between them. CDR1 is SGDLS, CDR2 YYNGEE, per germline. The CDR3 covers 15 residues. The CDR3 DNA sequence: TGTGCCAGCAGCGTAGGGGGCGGGTTCGACTATGGCTACACCTTC. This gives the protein CASSVGGGFDYGYTF.

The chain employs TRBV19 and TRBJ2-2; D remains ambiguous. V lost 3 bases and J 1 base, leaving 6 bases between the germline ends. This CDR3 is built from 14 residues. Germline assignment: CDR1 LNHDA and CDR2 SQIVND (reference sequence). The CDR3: CASSMRGNTGELFF. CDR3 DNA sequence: TGTGCCAGTAGTATGAGAGGGAACACCGGGGAGCTGTTTTTT. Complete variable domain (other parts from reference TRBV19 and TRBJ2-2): DGGITQSPKYLFRKEGQNVTLSCEQNLNHDAMYWYRQDPGQGLRLIYYSQIVNDFQKGDIAEGYSVSREKKESFPLTVTSAQKNPTAFYLCASSMRGNTGELFFGEGSRLTVL.

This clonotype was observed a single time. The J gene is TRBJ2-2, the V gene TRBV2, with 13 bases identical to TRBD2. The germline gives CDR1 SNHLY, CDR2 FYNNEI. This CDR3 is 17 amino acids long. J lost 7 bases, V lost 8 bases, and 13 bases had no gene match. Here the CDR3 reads CASPRDGLAGASGELFF. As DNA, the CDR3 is TGTGCCAGCCCCCGGGATGGACTAGCGGGAGCTAGCGGGGAGCTGTTTTTT.

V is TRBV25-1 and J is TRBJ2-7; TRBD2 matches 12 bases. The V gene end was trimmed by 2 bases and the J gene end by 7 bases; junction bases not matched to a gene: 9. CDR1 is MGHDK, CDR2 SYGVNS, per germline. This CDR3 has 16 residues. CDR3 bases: TGTGCCAGCAGTGAACTAGCGGGAGGGCCGGGAATAGAGCAGTACTTC. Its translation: CASSELAGGPGIEQYF.

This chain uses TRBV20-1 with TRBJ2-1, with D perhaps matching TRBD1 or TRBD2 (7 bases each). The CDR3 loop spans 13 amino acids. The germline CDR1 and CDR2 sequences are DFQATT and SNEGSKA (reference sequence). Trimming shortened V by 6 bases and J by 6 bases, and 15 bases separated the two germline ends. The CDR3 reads CSAVQGGLNEQFF. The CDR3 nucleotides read TGCAGTGCGGTCCAGGGGGGGCTCAATGAGCAGTTCTTC.

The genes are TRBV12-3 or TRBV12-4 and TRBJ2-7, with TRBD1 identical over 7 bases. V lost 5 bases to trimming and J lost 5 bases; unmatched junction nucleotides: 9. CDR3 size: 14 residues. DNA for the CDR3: TGTGCCAGCAGTAGACAGGGTGTATTGGACGAGCAGTACTTC. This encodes CASSRQGVLDEQYF.

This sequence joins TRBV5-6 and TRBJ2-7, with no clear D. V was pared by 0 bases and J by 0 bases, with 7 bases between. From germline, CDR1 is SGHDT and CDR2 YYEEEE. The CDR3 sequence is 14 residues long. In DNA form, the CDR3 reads TGTGCCAGCAGCTTGGACTGGAGCTCCTACGAGCAGTACTTC. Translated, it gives CASSLDWSSYEQYF.

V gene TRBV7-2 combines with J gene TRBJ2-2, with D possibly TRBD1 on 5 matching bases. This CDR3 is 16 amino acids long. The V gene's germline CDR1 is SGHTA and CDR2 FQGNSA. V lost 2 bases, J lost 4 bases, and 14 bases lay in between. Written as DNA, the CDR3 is TGTGCCAGCAGCTTAAGGGGTCTTACGGGCACCGGGGAGCTGTTTTTT. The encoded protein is CASSLRGLTGTGELFF. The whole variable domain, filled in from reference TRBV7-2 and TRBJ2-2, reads GAGVSQSPSNKVTEKGKDVELRCDPISGHTALYWYRQSLGQGLEFLIYFQGNSAPDKSGLPSDRFSAERTGGSVSTLTIQRTQQEDSAVYLCASSLRGLTGTGELFFGEGSRLTVL.

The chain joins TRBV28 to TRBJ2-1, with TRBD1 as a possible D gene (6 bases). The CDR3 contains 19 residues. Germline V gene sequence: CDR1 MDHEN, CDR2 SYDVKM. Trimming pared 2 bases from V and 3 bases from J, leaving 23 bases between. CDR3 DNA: TGTGCCAGCAGTTTAAAAGCCGGCAGGGGAAAAATTATCTACAATGAGCAGTTCTTC. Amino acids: CASSLKAGRGKIIYNEQFF.

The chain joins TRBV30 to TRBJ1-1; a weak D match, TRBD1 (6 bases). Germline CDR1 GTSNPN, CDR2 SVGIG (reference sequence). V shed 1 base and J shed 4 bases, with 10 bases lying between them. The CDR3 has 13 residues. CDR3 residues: CAWSGTGSTEAFF. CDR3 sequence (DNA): TGTGCCTGGAGTGGTACAGGGAGCACTGAAGCTTTCTTT.